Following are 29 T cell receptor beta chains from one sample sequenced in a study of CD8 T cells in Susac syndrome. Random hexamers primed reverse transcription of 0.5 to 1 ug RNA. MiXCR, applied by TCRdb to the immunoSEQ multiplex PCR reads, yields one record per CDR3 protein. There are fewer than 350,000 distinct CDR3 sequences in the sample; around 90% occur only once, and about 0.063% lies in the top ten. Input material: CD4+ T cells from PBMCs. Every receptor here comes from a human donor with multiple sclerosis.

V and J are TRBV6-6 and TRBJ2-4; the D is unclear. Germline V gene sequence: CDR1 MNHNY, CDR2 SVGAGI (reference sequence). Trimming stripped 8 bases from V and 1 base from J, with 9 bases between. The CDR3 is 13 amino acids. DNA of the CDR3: TGTGCCAGCCGAACAGAGGCCAAAAACATTCAGTACTTC. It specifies CASRTEAKNIQYF.

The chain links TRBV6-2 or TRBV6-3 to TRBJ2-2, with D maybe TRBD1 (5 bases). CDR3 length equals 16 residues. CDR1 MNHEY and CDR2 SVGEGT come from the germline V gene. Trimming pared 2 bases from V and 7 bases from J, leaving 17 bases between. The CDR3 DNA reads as TGTGCCAGCAGTTACGTTCATGGACACCGCGGCGGGGAGCTGTTTTTT. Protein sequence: CASSYVHGHRGGELFF.

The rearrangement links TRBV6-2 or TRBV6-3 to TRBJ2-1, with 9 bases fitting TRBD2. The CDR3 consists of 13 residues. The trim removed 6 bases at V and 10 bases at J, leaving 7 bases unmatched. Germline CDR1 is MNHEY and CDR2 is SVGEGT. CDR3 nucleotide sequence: TGTGCCAGCAGGTTTAGCGGGAGCAAAGAGCAGTTCTTC. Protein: CASRFSGSKEQFF.

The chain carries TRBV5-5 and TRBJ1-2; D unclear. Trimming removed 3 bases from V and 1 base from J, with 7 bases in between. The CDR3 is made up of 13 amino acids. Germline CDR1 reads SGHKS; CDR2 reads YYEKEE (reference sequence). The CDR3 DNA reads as TGTGCCAGCAGCTGGGTCCTTAACTATGGCTACACCTTC. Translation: CASSWVLNYGYTF. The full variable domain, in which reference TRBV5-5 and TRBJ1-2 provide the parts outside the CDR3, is DAGVTQSPTHLIKTRGQQVTLRCSPISGHKSVSWYQQVLGQGPQFIFQYYEKEERGRGNFPDRFSARQFPNYSSELNVNALLLGDSALYLCASSWVLNYGYTFGSGTRLTVV.

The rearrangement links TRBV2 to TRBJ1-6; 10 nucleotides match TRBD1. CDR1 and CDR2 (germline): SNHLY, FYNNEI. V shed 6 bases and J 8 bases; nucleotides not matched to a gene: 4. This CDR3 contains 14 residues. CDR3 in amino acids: CASRTGQGDSPLHF. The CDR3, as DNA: TGTGCCAGCAGGACCGGACAGGGGGATTCACCCCTCCACTTT.

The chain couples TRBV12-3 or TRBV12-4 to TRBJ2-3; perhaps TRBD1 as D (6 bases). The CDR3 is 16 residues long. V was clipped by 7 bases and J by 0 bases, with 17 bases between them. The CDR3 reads CASKGERTSSTDTQYF. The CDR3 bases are TGTGCCAGCAAGGGGGAGCGGACTTCTAGCACAGATACGCAGTATTTT.

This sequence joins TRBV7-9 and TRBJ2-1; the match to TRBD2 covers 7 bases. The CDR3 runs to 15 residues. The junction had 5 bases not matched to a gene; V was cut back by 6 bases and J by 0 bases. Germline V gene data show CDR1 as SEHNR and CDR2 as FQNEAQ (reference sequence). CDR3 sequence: CASSSSGDSYNEQFF. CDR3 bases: TGTGCCAGCAGTTCAAGCGGGGACTCCTACAATGAGCAGTTCTTC. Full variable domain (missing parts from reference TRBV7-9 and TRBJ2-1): DTGVSQNPRHKITKRGQNVTFRCDPISEHNRLYWYRQTLGQGPEFLTYFQNEAQLEKSRLLSDRFSAERPKGSFSTLEIQRTEQGDSAMYLCASSSSGDSYNEQFFGPGTRLTVL.

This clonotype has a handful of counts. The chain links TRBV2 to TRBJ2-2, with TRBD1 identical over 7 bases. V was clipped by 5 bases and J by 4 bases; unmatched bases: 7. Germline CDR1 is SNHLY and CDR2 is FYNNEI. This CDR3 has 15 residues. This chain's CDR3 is CASSPTGAGTGELFF. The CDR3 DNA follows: TGTGCCAGCAGTCCAACAGGGGCGGGCACCGGGGAGCTGTTTTTT.

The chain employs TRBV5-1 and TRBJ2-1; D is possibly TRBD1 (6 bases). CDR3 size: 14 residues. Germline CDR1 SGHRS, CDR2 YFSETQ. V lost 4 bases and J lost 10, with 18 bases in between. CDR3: CASSQTTQGREQFF. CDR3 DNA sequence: TGCGCCAGCAGCCAGACTACTCAGGGGCGCGAGCAGTTCTTC.

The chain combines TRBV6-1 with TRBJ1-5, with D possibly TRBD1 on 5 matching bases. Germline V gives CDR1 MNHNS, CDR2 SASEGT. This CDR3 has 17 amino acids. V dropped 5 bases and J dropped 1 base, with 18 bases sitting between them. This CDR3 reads CASSRDLRAPSNQPQHF. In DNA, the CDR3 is TGTGCCAGCAGTAGGGACCTCAGGGCGCCCAGCAATCAGCCCCAGCATTTT.

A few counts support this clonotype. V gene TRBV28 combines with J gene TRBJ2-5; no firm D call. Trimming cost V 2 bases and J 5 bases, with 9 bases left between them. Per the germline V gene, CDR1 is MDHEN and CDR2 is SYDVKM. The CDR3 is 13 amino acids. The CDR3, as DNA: TGTGCCAGCAGTTTAGCGGCCGGGGAGACCCAGTACTTC. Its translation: CASSLAAGETQYF.

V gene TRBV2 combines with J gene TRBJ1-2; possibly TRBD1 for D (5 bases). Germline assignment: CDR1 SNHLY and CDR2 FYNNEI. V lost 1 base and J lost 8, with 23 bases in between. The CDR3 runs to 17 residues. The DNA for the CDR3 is TGTGCCAGCAGTGAAGATTGGGGGATGGGGCAGGACGGAGGCTACACCTTC. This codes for CASSEDWGMGQDGGYTF.

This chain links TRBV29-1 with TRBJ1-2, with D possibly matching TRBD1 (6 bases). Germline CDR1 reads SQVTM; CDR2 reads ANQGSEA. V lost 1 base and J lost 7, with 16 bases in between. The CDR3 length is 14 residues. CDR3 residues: CSVEVQGKVGGYTF. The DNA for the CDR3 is TGCAGCGTTGAAGTACAGGGCAAAGTAGGTGGCTACACCTTC.

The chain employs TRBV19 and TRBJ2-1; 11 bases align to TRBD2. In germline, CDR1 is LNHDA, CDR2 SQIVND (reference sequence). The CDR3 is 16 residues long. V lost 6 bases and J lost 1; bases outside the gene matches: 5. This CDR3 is CASSRRLAGSYNEQFF. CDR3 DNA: TGTGCCAGTAGCCGAAGACTAGCGGGATCCTACAATGAGCAGTTCTTC.

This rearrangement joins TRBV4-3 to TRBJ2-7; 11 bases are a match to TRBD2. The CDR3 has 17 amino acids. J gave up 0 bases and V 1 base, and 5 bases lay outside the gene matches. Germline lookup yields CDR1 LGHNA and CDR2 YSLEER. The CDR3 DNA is TGCGCCAGCAGCCAAGCCGGGACTAGCGGCAACTCCTACGAGCAGTACTTC. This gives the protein CASSQAGTSGNSYEQYF.

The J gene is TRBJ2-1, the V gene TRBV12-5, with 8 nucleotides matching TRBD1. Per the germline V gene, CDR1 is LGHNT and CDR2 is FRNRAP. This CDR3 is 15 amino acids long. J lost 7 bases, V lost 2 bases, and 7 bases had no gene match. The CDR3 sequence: CASGLLRDRRNEQFF. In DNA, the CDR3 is TGTGCTAGTGGTTTGCTCCGGGACAGGCGAAATGAGCAGTTCTTC.

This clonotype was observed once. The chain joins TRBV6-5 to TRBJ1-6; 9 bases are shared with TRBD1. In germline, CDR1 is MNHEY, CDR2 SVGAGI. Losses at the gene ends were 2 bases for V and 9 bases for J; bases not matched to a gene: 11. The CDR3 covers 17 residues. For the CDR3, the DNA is TGTGCCAGCAGTTACCTATTGAGGACAGGGGCGGGTTCACCCCTCCACTTT. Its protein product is CASSYLLRTGAGSPLHF.

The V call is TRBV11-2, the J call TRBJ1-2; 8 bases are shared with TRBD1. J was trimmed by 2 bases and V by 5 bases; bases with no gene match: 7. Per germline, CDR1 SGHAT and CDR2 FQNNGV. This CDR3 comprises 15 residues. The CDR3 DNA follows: TGTGCCAGCAGCCCGGCCGGGACAGGAAACTATGGCTACACCTTC. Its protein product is CASSPAGTGNYGYTF.

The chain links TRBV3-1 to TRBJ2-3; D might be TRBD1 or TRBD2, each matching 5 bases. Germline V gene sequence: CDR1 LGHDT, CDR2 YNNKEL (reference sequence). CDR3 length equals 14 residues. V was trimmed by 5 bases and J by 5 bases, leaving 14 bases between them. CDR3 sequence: CASSWDLRGDTQYF. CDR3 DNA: TGTGCCAGCAGCTGGGACCTAAGGGGAGATACGCAGTATTTT.

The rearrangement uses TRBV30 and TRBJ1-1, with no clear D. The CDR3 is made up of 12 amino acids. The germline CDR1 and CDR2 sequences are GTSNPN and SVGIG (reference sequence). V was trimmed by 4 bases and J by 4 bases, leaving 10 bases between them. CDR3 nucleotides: TGTGCCTGGACTTATGGACGCACTGAAGCTTTCTTT. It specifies CAWTYGRTEAFF.

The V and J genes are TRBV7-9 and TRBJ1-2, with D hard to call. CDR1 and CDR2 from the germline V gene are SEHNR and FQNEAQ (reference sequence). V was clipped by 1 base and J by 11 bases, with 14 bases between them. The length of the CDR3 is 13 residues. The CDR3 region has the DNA TGTGCCAGCAGCTTAGATACCATAGAATGGTACACCTTC. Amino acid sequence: CASSLDTIEWYTF.

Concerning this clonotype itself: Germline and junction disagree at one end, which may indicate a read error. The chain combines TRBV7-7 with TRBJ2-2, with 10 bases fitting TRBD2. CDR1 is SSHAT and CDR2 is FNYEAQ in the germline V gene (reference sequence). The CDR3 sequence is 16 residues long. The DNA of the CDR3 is TGTGCTAGCAGCTTATCTAGCGGGAGATCGTCCGGGGAGCTGTTTTTT. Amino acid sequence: CASSLSSGRSSGELFF.

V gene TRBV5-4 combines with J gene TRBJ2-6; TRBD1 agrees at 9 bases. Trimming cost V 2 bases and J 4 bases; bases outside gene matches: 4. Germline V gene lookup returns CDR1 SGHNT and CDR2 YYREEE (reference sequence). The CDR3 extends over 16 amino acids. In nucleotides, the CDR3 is TGTGCCAGCAGCTTACAGGGGGCGGGGGGGGCCAACGTCCTGACTTTC. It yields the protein CASSLQGAGGANVLTF. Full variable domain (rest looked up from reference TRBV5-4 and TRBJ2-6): ETGVTQSPTHLIKTRGQQVTLRCSSQSGHNTVSWYQQALGQGPQFIFQYYREEENGRGNFPPRFSGLQFPNYSSELNVNALELDDSALYLCASSLQGAGGANVLTFGAGSRLTVL.

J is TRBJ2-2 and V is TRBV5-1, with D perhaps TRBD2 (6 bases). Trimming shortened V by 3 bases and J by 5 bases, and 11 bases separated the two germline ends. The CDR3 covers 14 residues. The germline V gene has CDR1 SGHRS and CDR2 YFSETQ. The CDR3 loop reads CASSSVGRTGELFF. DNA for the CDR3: TGCGCCAGCAGCTCGGTAGGGAGGACCGGGGAGCTGTTTTTT. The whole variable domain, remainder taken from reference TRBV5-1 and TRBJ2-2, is KAGVTQTPRYLIKTRGQQVTLSCSPISGHRSVSWYQQTPGQGLQFLFEYFSETQRNKGNFPGRFSGRQFSNSRSEMNVSTLELGDSALYLCASSSVGRTGELFFGEGSRLTVL.

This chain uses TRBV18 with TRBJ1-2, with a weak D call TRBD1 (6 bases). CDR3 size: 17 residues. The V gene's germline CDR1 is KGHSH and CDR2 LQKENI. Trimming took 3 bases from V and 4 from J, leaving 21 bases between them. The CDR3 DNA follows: TGTGCCAGCTCACCCAGATTTCAGGGGCCTGCTGGCTATGGCTACACCTTC. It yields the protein CASSPRFQGPAGYGYTF.

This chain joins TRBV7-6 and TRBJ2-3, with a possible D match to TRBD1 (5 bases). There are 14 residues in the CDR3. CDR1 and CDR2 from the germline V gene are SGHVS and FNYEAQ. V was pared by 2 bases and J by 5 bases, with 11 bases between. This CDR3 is CASSLQGFEDTQYF. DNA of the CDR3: TGTGCCAGCAGCTTACAGGGTTTTGAAGATACGCAGTATTTT.

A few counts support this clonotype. The CDR3 DNA follows: TGCAGCGGCGGACAAACGAACACCGGGGAGCTGTTTTTT. It specifies CSGGQTNTGELFF. The rearrangement joins TRBV29-1 to TRBJ2-2; D possibly corresponds to TRBD1 (5 bases). In germline, CDR1 is SQVTM, CDR2 ANQGSEA. V was pared by 7 bases and J by 0 bases, with 9 bases between. This CDR3 comprises 13 residues.

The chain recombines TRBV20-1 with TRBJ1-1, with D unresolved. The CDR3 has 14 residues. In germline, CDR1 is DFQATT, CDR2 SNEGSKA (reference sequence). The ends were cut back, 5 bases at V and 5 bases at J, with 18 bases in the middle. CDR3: CSARGLLRETEAFF. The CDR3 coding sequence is TGCAGTGCTCGCGGACTCCTGAGGGAAACTGAAGCTTTCTTT.

The CDR3 is CASSPPSPTPYEQYF. The CDR3 bases are TGTGCCAGCTCACCACCGAGCCCTACCCCCTACGAGCAGTACTTC. This chain joins TRBV18 and TRBJ2-7; D gene uncertain. The CDR3 spans 15 residues. With 0 bases removed from V and 2 bases from J, the gap between germline ends came to 11 bases. Germline CDR1 and CDR2: KGHSH and LQKENI.